These 12 T cell receptor beta chains were all obtained from the same sample, sequenced in a study of cytomegalovirus exposure and HLA in healthy donors. The PCR was carried out with 60 Vbeta primers and 13 Jbeta primers. Generated by immunoSEQ multiplex PCR, the TCRdb table keeps only in-frame clones and is missing some. The sample lists around 63,000 clones, about 79% occurring once. The sequenced sample consisted of PBMCs. The receptors stem from a man in his sixties in good health and CMV-seropositive.

This clone was counted a few times. This CDR3 is CASRLDIRADTQYF. CDR3 DNA: TGCGCCAGCAGACTGGACATACGGGCAGATACGCAGTATTTT. This sequence joins TRBV10-1 and TRBJ2-3, with a possible D match to TRBD1 (5 bases). With 6 bases removed from V and 4 bases from J, the gap between germline ends came to 14 bases. CDR1 is WNHNN and CDR2 is SYGVQD in the germline V gene (reference sequence). CDR3 size: 14 residues.

The genes are TRBV20-1 and TRBJ2-2; possible D gene TRBD1, 5 bases. Germline-derived CDR1 and CDR2 are DFQATT and SNEGSKA (reference sequence). With 6 bases removed from V and 7 bases from J, the gap between germline ends came to 9 bases. The CDR3 is 11 residues long. The CDR3 protein is CSALTDGELFF. In DNA form, the CDR3 reads TGCAGTGCCTTGACAGACGGGGAGCTGTTTTTT.

J is TRBJ1-5 and V is TRBV27; tentative D call: TRBD1 (6 bases). This CDR3 is built from 16 residues. Trimming removed 3 bases at V and 1 base at J, with 13 bases between. Germline V gene data show CDR1 as MNHEY and CDR2 as SMNVEV (reference sequence). The CDR3 DNA follows: TGTGCCAGCAGTTTGTCCGCCACAGGGAGCAATCAGCCCCAGCATTTT. Amino acids: CASSLSATGSNQPQHF.

V usage is TRBV5-6 and J usage is TRBJ1-4; 9 bases map to TRBD1. In germline, CDR1 is SGHDT, CDR2 YYEEEE. V lost 1 base to trimming and J lost 8 bases; unmatched junction nucleotides: 6. The length of the CDR3 is 15 residues. CDR3 bases: TGTGCCAGCAGCTTGTACAGGGGGCTCAGGGAAAAACTGTTTTTT. This codes for CASSLYRGLREKLFF.

The rearrangement links TRBV6-6 to TRBJ1-4, with D perhaps TRBD1 (5 bases). Germline V gene data show CDR1 as MNHNY and CDR2 as SVGAGI (reference sequence). The CDR3 contains 15 residues. Trimming removed 5 bases from V and 8 bases from J, with 18 bases in between. This CDR3 is CASSPEGRGSEKLFF. The DNA of the CDR3 is TGTGCCAGCAGTCCCGAAGGAAGGGGCTCCGAAAAACTGTTTTTT.

The chain uses TRBV6-1 and TRBJ1-2, with 12 bases matching TRBD1. Trimming at V came to 5 bases and at J to 7 bases, leaving 5 bases not matched to a gene. The CDR3 is made up of 14 amino acids. The germline CDR1 and CDR2 sequences are MNHNS and SASEGT. The DNA for the CDR3 is TGTGCCAGCAGTACCGGGACAGGGGGCTCTGGCTACACCTTC. Encoded protein: CASSTGTGGSGYTF.

The V and J genes are TRBV6-1 and TRBJ1-1; tentatively, D is TRBD1 (5 bases). This CDR3 is built from 15 residues. V lost 7 bases to trimming and J lost 2 bases, with 17 bases between them. Germline V gene sequence: CDR1 MNHNS, CDR2 SASEGT. DNA for the CDR3: TGTGCCAGCACCATACGCGGGGCAGGAAACACTGAAGCTTTCTTT. This translates into CASTIRGAGNTEAFF.

V and J are TRBV5-4 and TRBJ1-2, with 8 bases matching TRBD1. V gave up 5 bases and J gave up 2 bases; unmatched junction bases: 8. Germline V lookup: CDR1 SGHNT, CDR2 YYREEE (reference sequence). The CDR3 is 15 residues long. Written as DNA, the CDR3 is TGTGCCAGCAGTCCACCGGACAGGGTCAACTATGGCTACACCTTC. Translating gives CASSPPDRVNYGYTF.

The chain is built from TRBV6-1 and TRBJ1-2; 7 bases are a match to TRBD1. The CDR3 length is 15 residues. Germline CDR1 and CDR2: MNHNS and SASEGT. J was trimmed by 4 bases and V by 2 bases; bases with no gene match: 7. CDR3 residues: CASSEIAGGSYGYTF. CDR3 DNA: TGTGCCAGCAGTGAAATCGCAGGGGGTTCCTATGGCTACACCTTC.

The V and J genes are TRBV19 and TRBJ1-1; 8 bases are shared with TRBD1. This CDR3 is built from 14 residues. V gave up 5 bases and J gave up 0 bases; unmatched junction bases: 2. CDR1 LNHDA and CDR2 SQIVND come from the germline V gene (reference sequence). CDR3 nucleotide sequence: TGTGCCAGTAGTGCGGGACAGGTGAACACTGAAGCTTTCTTT. It codes for CASSAGQVNTEAFF.

This clone was seen a few times. This chain uses TRBV6-5 with TRBJ1-5; D is possibly TRBD1 (5 bases). V dropped 4 bases and J dropped 7 bases, with 11 bases sitting between them. The germline V gene has CDR1 MNHEY and CDR2 SVGAGI. The CDR3 is made up of 13 amino acids. DNA of the CDR3: TGTGCCAGCAGTTCCGTTGGGGGGCAGCCCCAGCATTTT. Protein sequence: CASSSVGGQPQHF.

The chain employs TRBV7-2 and TRBJ2-1; no definite D call. Trimming took 2 bases from V and 3 from J, leaving 5 bases between them. CDR3 length: 13 residues. Germline CDR1 is SGHTA and CDR2 is FQGNSA. CDR3 sequence reads: CASSLWSYNEQFF. DNA of the CDR3: TGTGCCAGCAGCTTATGGAGCTACAATGAGCAGTTCTTC.